This T cell receptor (beta chain) was sequenced in a study of shared clonotypes between healthy human individuals. As defined, naive CD8 cells were CD45RO-negative and positively selected for CCR7, with terminally differentiated effector memory CD45RA+ cells excluded. The CDR3 loop spans 17 amino acids. Germline V gives CDR1 SGHVS, CDR2 FQNEAQ. V lost 4 bases and J lost 0, with 19 bases in between. Using immunoSEQ multiplex PCR, the repertoire was profiled, and TCRdb retains in-frame clones only, with some absent. Here the sample spans about 2.2 million clones, about 92% being singletons. This receptor was taken from a man between 18 and 35 years old in good health. Some clones in this sample may be carry-over from other donors' samples. Input material: naive CD8+ T cells from PBMCs. The V call is TRBV7-8, the J call TRBJ2-7; possibly TRBD1 or TRBD2 for D (5 bases each). Here the CDR3 DNA reads TGTGCCAGCAGCTCGTGGGGTCGGGACCCGAGCTCCTACGAGCAGTACTTC. Encoded protein: CASSSWGRDPSSYEQYF.